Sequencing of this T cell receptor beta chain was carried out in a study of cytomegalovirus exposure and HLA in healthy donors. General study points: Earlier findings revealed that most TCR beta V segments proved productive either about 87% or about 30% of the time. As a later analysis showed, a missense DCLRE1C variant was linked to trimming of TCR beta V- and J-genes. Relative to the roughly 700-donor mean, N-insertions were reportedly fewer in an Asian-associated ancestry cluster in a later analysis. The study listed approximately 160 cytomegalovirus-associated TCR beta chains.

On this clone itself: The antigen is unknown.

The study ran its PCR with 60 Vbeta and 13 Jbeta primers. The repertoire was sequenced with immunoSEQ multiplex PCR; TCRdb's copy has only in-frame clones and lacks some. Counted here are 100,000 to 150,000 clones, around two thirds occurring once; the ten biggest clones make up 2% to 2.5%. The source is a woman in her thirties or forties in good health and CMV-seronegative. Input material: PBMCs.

CDR3 sequence: CASSPPRQGGETQYF. Written as DNA, the CDR3 is TGTGCCAGCAGCCCCCCTCGACAGGGAGGAGAGACCCAGTACTTC. The rearrangement links TRBV28 to TRBJ2-5; D is perhaps TRBD1 (7 bases). The ends were cut back, 6 bases at V and 4 bases at J, with 18 bases in the middle. CDR3 size: 15 residues. Germline assignment: CDR1 MDHEN and CDR2 SYDVKM.